This T cell receptor (beta chain) came from a study of OX40 agonist ivuxolimab in advanced cancers. Study-wide points: The mean number of expanded clones was higher in CD8+ T cells than in CD4+. At 0.1 to 3.0 mg/kg and by week 6, CD4+ and CD8+ T cells in the blood had expanded clonally.

As regards this clone: What it binds is unknown.

The V and J ends lost 2 bases and 6 bases respectively, with 7 bases between them. Looked up from germline, CDR1 is SGHVS and CDR2 is FQNEAQ. CDR3 length: 12 residues. The method was immunoSEQ multiplex PCR; TCRdb's version includes in-frame clones alone and lacks a portion of them. There are 53,000 or so clones in the sample; approximately 86% occur only once, and approximately 14% lies in the top ten. This TCR came from an adult with an advanced solid tumor such as melanoma, head and neck, liver or kidney cancer. The sample was CD4+ or CD8+ T cells sorted from blood, taken in a trial of the OX40 agonist ivuxolimab. The rearrangement links TRBV7-8 to TRBJ1-2; D is unclear. In DNA form, the CDR3 reads TGTGCCAGCAGCTTAAATCGGGATGGCTACACCTTC. The encoded protein is CASSLNRDGYTF.